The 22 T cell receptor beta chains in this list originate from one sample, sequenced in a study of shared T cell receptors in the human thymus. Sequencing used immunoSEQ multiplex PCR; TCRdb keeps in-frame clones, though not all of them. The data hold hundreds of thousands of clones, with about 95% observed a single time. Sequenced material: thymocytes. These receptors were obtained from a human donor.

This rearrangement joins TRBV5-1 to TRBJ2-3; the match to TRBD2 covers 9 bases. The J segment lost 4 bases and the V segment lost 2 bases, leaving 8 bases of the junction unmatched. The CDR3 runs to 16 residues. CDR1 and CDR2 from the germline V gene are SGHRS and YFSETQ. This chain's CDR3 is CASSFQGLAQADTQYF. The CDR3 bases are TGCGCCAGCAGCTTCCAGGGACTAGCACAAGCAGATACGCAGTATTTT.

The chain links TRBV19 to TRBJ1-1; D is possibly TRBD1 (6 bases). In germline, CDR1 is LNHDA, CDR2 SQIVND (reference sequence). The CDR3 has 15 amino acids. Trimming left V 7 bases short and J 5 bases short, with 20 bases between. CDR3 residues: CASIGGVKGRTEAFF. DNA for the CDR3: TGTGCCAGTATTGGGGGCGTGAAGGGTCGAACTGAAGCTTTCTTT.

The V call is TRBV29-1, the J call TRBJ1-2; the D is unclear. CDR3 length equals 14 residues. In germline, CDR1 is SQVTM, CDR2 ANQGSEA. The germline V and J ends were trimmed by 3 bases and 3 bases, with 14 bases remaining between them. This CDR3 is CSVESGKRDYGYTF. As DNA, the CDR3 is TGCAGCGTTGAGAGTGGGAAACGGGACTATGGCTACACCTTC.

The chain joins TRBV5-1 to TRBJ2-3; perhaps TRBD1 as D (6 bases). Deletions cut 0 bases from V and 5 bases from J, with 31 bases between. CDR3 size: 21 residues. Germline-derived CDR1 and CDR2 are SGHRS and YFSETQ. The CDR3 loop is CASSLAGQGLASLPTKDTQYF. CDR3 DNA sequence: TGCGCCAGCAGCTTGGCAGGGCAGGGGTTGGCTAGCCTACCTACTAAAGATACGCAGTATTTT.

The CDR3 is CASSPRGTVTGPQHF. CDR3 sequence (DNA): TGTGCCAGCAGTCCCCGGGGGACAGTAACAGGGCCCCAGCATTTT. The chain combines TRBV27 with TRBJ1-5; 7 bases fit TRBD1. The CDR3 consists of 15 residues. V lost 5 bases and J lost 9; bases outside the gene matches: 13. In germline, CDR1 is MNHEY, CDR2 SMNVEV (reference sequence).

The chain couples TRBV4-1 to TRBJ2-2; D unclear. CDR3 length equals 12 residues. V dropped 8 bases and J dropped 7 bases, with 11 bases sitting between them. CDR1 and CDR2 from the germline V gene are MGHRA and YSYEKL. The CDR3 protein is CASADQGGELFF. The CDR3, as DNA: TGCGCCAGCGCCGATCAAGGCGGGGAGCTGTTTTTT.

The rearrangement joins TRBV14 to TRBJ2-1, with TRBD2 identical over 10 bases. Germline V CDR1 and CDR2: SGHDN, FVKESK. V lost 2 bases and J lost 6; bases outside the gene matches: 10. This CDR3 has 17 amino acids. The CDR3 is CASSQLRGSGRINEQFF. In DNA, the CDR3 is TGTGCCAGCAGCCAACTCCGGGGTAGCGGGAGGATCAATGAGCAGTTCTTC.

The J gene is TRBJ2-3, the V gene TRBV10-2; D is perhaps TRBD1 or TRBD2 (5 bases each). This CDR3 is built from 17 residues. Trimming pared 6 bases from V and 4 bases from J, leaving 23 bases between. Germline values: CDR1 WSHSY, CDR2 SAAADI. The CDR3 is CASSPTRDPQQADTQYF. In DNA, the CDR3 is TGCGCCAGCAGCCCCACCCGGGACCCCCAACAAGCAGATACGCAGTATTTT.

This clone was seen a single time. CDR3: CASSLYPGLAGGDGWEQYF. The CDR3 coding sequence is TGTGCCAGCAGTTTATACCCGGGACTAGCGGGAGGGGATGGATGGGAGCAGTACTTC. The gene calls are TRBV27 and TRBJ2-7; 16 nucleotides align to TRBD2. CDR1 MNHEY and CDR2 SMNVEV come from the germline V gene (reference sequence). Trimming removed 1 base from V and 7 bases from J; junction bases left unmatched: 13. The CDR3 extends over 19 amino acids.

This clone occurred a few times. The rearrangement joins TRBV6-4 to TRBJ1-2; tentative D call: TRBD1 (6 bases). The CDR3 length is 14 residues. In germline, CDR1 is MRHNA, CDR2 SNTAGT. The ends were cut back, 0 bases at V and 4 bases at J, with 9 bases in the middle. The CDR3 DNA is TGTGCCAGCAGTGACTCGGGGGGCGGCTATGGCTACACCTTC. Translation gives CASSDSGGGYGYTF.

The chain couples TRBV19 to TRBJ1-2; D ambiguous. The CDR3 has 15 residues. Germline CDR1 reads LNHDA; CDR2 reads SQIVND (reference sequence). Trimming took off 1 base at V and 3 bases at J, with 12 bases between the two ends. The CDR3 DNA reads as TGTGCCAGTAGTATAGGAGGCCTACCGCACTATGGCTACACCTTC. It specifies CASSIGGLPHYGYTF.

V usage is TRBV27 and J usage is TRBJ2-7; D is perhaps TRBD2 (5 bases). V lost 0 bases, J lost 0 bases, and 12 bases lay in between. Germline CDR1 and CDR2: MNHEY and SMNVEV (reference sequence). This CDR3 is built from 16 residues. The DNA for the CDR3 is TGTGCCAGCAGTTTATCGGGTACGGGAAGCTCCTACGAGCAGTACTTC. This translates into CASSLSGTGSSYEQYF.

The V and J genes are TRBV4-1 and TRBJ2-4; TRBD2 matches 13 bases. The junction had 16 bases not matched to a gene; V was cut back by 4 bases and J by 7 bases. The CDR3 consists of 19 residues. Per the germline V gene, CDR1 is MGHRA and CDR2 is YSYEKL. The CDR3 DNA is TGCGCCAGCAGCCCCTCTCCCCCTACTAGCGGGAGGGCCGGGAACATTCAGTACTTC. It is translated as CASSPSPPTSGRAGNIQYF.

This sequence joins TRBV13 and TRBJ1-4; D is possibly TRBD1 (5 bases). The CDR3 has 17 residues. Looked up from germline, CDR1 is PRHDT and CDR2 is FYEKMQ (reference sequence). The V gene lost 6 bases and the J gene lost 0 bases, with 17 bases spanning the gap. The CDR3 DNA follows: TGTGCCAGCAGGTCCCGGGGGGACCGCTCAACTAATGAAAAACTGTTTTTT. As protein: CASRSRGDRSTNEKLFF. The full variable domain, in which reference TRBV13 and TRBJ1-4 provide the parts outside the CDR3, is AAGVIQSPRHLIKEKRETATLKCYPIPRHDTVYWYQQGPGQDPQFLISFYEKMQSDKGSIPDRFSAQQFSDYHSELNMSSLELGDSALYFCASRSRGDRSTNEKLFFGSGTQLSVL.

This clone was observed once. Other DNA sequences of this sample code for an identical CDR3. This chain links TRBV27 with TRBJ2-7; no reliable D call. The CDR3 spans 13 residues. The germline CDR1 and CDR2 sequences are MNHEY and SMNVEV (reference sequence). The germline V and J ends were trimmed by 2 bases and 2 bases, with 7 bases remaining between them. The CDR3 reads CASSLGPTYEQYF. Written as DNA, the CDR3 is TGTGCCAGCAGTTTAGGACCAACCTACGAGCAGTACTTC.

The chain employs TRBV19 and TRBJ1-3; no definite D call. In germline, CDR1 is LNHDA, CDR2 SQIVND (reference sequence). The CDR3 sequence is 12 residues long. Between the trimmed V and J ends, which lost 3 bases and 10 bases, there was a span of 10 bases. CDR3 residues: CASSIRRDTIYF. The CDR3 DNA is TGTGCCAGTAGTATTCGGCGGGATACCATATATTTT. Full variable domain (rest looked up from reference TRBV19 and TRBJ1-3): DGGITQSPKYLFRKEGQNVTLSCEQNLNHDAMYWYRQDPGQGLRLIYYSQIVNDFQKGDIAEGYSVSREKKESFPLTVTSAQKNPTAFYLCASSIRRDTIYFGEGSWLTVV.

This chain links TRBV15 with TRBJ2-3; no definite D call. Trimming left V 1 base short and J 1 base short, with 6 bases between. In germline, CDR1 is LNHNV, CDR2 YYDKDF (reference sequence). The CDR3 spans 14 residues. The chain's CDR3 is CATSRVRGTDTQYF. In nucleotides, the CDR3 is TGTGCCACCAGCAGAGTGCGCGGCACAGATACGCAGTATTTT.

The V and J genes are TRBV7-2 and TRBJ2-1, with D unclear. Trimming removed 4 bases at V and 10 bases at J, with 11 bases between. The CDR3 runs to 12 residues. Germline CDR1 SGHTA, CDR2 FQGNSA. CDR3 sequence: CASSSLLGEQFF. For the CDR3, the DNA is TGTGCCAGCAGCTCCCTTTTAGGGGAGCAGTTCTTC.

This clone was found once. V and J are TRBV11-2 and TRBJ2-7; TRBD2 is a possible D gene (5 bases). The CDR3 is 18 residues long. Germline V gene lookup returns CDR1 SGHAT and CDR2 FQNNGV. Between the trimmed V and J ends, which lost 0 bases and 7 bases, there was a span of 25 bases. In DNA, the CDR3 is TGTGCCAGCAGCTTAGACCGCTCCGTGGCGGCTGGGCGGGCGGAGCAGTACTTC. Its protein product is CASSLDRSVAAGRAEQYF.

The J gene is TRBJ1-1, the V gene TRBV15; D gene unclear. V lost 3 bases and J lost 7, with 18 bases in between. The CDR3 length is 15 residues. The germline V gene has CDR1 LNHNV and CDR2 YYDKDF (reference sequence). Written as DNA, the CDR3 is TGTGCCACCAGCAGGGCCTCAACCGGCGGGGTTGAAGCTTTCTTT. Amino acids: CATSRASTGGVEAFF.

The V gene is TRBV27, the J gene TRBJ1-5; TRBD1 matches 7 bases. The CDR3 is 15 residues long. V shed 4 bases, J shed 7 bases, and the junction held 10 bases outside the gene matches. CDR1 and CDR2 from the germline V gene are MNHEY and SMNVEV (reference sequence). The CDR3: CASSYPRQGRQPQHF. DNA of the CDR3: TGTGCCAGCAGTTACCCAAGACAGGGCCGGCAGCCCCAGCATTTT.

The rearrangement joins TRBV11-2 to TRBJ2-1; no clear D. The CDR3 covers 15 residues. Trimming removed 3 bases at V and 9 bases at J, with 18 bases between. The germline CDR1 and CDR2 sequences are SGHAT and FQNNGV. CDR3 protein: CASSLLDYEPIEQFF. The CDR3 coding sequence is TGTGCCAGCAGCTTGCTGGATTACGAACCAATTGAGCAGTTCTTC.